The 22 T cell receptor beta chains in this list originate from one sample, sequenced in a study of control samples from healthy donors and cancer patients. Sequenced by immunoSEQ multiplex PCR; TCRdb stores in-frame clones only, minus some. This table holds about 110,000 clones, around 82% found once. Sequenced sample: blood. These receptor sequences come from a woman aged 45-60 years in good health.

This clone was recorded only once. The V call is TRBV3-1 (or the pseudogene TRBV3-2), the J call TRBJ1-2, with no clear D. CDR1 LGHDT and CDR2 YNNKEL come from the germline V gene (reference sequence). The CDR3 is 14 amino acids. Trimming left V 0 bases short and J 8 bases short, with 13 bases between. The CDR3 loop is CASSQDSSLKGYTF. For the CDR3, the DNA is TGTGCCAGCAGCCAAGATTCAAGCCTGAAGGGCTACACCTTC.

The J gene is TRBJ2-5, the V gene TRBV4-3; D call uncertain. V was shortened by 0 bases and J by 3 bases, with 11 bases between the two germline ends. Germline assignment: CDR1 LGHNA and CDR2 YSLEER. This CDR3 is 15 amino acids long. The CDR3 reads CASSQDRARKETQYF. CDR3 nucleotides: TGCGCCAGCAGCCAAGATAGAGCCCGTAAAGAGACCCAGTACTTC.

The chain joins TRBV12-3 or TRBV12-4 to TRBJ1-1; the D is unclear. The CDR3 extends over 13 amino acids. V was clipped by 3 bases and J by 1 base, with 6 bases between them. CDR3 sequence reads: CASSFSGNTEAFF. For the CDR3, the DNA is TGTGCCAGCAGTTTTTCTGGGAACACTGAAGCTTTCTTT.

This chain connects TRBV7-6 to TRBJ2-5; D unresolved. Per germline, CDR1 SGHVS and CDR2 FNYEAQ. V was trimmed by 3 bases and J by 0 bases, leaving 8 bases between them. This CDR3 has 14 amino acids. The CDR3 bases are TGTGCCAGCAGCTTTTTAACAGACCAAGAGACCCAGTACTTC. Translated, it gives CASSFLTDQETQYF.

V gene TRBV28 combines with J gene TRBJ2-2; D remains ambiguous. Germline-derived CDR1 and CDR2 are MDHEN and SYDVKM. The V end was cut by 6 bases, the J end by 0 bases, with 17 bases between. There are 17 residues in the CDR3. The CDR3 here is CASRATGQASNTGELFF. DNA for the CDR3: TGTGCCAGCAGAGCTACTGGGCAGGCTTCGAACACCGGGGAGCTGTTTTTT.

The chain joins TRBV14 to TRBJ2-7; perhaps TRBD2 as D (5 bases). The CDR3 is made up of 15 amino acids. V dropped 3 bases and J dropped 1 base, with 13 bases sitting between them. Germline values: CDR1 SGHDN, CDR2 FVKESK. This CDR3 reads CASSHETDLSYEQYF. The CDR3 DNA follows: TGTGCCAGCAGCCACGAGACGGACTTATCCTACGAGCAGTACTTC. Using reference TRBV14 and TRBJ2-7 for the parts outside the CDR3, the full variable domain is EAGVTQFPSHSVIEKGQTVTLRCDPISGHDNLYWYRRVMGKEIKFLLHFVKESKQDESGMPNNRFLAERTGGTYSTLKVQPAELEDSGVYFCASSHETDLSYEQYFGPGTRLTVT.

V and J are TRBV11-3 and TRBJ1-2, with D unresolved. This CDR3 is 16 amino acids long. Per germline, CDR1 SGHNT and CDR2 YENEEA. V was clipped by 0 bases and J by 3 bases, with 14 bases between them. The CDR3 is CASSLDQGLGDYGYTF. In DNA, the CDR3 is TGTGCCAGCAGCTTAGATCAAGGGCTTGGGGACTATGGCTACACCTTC.

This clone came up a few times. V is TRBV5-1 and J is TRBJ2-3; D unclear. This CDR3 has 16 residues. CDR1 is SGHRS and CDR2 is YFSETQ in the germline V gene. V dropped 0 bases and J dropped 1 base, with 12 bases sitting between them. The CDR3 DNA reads TGCGCCAGCAGCTTGGCTCCAACTTCGGGCACAGATACGCAGTATTTT. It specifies CASSLAPTSGTDTQYF.

The CDR3 protein is CASSQAVWAEKLFF. CDR3 nucleotides: TGTGCCAGCAGCCAAGCTGTATGGGCAGAAAAACTGTTTTTT. This rearrangement joins TRBV3-1 (or the pseudogene TRBV3-2) to TRBJ1-4; D remains unclear. The CDR3 has 14 residues. The V end lost 1 base, the J end lost 8 bases, and 11 bases lay between the germline ends. Germline CDR1 is LGHDT and CDR2 is YNNKEL (reference sequence).

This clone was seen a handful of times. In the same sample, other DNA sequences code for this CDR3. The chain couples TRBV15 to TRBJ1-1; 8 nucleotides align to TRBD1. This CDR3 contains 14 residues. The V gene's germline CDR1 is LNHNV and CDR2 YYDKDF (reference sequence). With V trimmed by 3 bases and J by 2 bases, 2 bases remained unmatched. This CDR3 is CATSRDRVNTEAFF. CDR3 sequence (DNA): TGTGCCACCAGCAGGGACAGGGTAAACACTGAAGCTTTCTTT.

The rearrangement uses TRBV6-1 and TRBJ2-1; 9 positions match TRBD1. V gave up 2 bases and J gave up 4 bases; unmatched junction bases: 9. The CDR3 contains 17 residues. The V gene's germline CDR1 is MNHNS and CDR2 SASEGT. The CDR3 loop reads CASSETGGRRIYNEQFF. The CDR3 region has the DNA TGTGCCAGCAGTGAAACAGGGGGCCGACGAATTTACAATGAGCAGTTCTTC.

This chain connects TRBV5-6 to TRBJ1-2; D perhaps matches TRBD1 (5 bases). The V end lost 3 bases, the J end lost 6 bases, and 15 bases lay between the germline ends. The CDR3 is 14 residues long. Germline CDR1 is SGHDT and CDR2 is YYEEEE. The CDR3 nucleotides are TGTGCCAGCAGCTCCTTCGGGACGTTCAATGGCTACACCTTC. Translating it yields CASSSFGTFNGYTF.

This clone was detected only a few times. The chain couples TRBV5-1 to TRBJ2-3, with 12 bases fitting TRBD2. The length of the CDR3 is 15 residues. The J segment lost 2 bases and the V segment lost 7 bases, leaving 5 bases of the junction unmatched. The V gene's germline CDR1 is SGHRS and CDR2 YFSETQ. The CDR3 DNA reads TGCGCCAGCGCTCTAGCGGGGGGGACCACAGATACGCAGTATTTT. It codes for CASALAGGTTDTQYF.

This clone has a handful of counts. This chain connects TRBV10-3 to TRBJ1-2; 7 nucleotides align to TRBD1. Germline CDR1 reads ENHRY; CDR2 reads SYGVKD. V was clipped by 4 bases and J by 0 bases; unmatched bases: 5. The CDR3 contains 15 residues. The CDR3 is CAISGQTGTNYGYTF. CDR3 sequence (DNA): TGTGCCATCAGTGGCCAGACAGGGACTAACTATGGCTACACCTTC.

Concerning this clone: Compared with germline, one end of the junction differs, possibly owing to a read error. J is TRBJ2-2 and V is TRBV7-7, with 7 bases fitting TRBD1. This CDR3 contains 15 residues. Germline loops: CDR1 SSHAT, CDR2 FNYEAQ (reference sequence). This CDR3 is CASSPGQESTGELFF. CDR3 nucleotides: TGTGCTAGCAGCCCTGGACAGGAAAGTACCGGGGAGCTGTTTTTT.

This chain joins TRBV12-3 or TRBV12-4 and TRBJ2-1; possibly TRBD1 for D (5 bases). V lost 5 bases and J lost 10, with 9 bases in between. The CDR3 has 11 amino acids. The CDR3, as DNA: TGTGCCAGCAGTAGGGGTACCGAGCAGTTCTTC. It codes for CASSRGTEQFF.

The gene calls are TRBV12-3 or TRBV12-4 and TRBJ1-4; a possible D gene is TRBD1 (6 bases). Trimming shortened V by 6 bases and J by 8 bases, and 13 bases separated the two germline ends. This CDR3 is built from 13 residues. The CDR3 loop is CASRPQGGEKLFF. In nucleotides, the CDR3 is TGTGCCAGCAGACCACAGGGAGGGGAAAAACTGTTTTTT.

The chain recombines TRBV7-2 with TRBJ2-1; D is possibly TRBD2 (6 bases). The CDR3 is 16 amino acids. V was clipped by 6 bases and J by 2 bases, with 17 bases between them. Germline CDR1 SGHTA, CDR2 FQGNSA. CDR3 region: CASSRDWRATYNEQFF. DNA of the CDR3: TGTGCCAGCAGTCGGGACTGGCGGGCGACCTACAATGAGCAGTTCTTC.

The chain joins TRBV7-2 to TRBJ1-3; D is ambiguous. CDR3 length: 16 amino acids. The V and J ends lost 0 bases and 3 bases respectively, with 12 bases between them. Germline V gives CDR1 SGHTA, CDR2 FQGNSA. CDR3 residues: CASSLAPGIGGNTIYF. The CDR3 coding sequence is TGTGCCAGCAGCTTAGCGCCCGGAATAGGTGGAAACACCATATATTTT.

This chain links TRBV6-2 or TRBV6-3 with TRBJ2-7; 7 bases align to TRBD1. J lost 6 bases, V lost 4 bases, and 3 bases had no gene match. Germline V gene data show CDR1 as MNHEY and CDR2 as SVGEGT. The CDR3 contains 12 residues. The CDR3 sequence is CASSSTGVEQYF. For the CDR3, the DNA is TGTGCCAGCAGTTCCACAGGGGTCGAGCAGTACTTC.

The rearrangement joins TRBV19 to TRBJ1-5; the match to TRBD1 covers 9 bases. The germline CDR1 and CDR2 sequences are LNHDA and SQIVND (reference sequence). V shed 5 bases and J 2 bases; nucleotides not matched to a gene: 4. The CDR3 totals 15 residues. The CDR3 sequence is CASSLDRGGNQPQHF. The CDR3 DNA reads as TGTGCCAGTAGTTTGGACAGGGGCGGCAATCAGCCCCAGCATTTT.

CDR3 DNA sequence: TGTGCCAGCAGGTGGCAGGGGAATAATTCACCCCTCCACTTT. It encodes CASRWQGNNSPLHF. The rearrangement links TRBV6-6 to TRBJ1-6, with D perhaps TRBD1 (6 bases). The CDR3 extends over 14 amino acids. In germline, CDR1 is MNHNY, CDR2 SVGAGI (reference sequence). With 6 bases removed from V and 5 bases from J, the gap between germline ends came to 11 bases.